The 24 T cell receptor beta chains below come from one sample, sequenced in a study of regulatory T cells in long-lasting Graves disease. Time point described: newly diagnosed GD, antithyroid drugs for less than 3 months. The TCR library was prepared using RNA isolated from PBMCs. Relying on iRepertoire HTBI primers and Arm-PCR of CDR3 regions, the team built TCR beta libraries. One entry per CDR3 protein, called by TCRdb with MiXCR from the multiplex PCR reads. The data contain 680,000 or so distinct CDR3 sequences, 15% to 20% of them singletons. These data were also filed under a second study, of T cells in Graves' hyperthyroidism and ophthalmopathy.

The sequencing used peripheral blood mononuclear cells (PBMCs), collected at new diagnosis, from a patient treated with antithyroid drugs. The source is a woman in her 30s with Graves disease.

At least ten counts were recorded for this clonotype. This chain links TRBV12-3 or TRBV12-4 with TRBJ2-7; D unresolved. Trimming took 6 bases from V and 3 from J, leaving 6 bases between them. CDR3 length: 11 residues. CDR3 sequence: CASSRHYEQYF. The CDR3 region has the DNA TGTGCCAGCAGCAGACACTACGAGCAGTACTTC.

This clonotype occurred a few times. CDR3 loop: CASSLEWRGGNTGELFF. CDR3 DNA sequence: TGTGCCAGCAGCTTGGAGTGGAGGGGGGGCAACACCGGGGAGCTGTTTTTT. V gene TRBV5-6 combines with J gene TRBJ2-2; perhaps TRBD2 as D (7 bases). Deletions cut 0 bases from V and 2 bases from J, with 14 bases between. Germline V gene data show CDR1 as SGHDT and CDR2 as YYEEEE. This CDR3 has 17 residues.

In its sample, this clonotype was seen once. The rearrangement uses TRBV6-1 and TRBJ1-4; D is unresolved. V lost 5 bases and J lost 8, with 15 bases in between. CDR1 is MNHNS and CDR2 is SASEGT in the germline V gene. This CDR3 has 14 amino acids. CDR3 amino acids: CASSLRVPGEKLFF. In DNA, the CDR3 is TGTGCCAGCAGTCTTAGGGTCCCGGGAGAAAAACTGTTTTTT.

This clonotype was observed at least ten times. The rearrangement links TRBV24-1 to TRBJ2-1; 9 bases align to TRBD2. Germline-derived CDR1 and CDR2 are KGHDR and SFDVKD. There are 18 residues in the CDR3. V dropped 2 bases and J dropped 4; count of bases not matched to a gene: 11. The CDR3 DNA reads TGTGCCACCAGTGATTCCCACCTTAGCGGGAGAGTGTACAATGAGCAGTTCTTC. Residues: CATSDSHLSGRVYNEQFF.

In its sample, this clonotype was seen many times. The J gene is TRBJ2-3, the V gene TRBV28; a possible D gene is TRBD1 (6 bases). The germline V and J ends were trimmed by 6 bases and 0 bases, with 13 bases remaining between them. The germline V gene encodes CDR1 MDHEN and CDR2 SYDVKM. CDR3 length: 15 residues. In DNA form, the CDR3 reads TGTGCCAGCAGACGCGACAGGCCAAGCACAGATACGCAGTATTTT. Its translation is CASRRDRPSTDTQYF.

In its sample, this clonotype was seen many times. The chain recombines TRBV19 with TRBJ2-1; TRBD1 matches at 12 bases. The length of the CDR3 is 16 residues. Trimming took 5 bases from V and 7 from J; bases not matched to a gene: 9. From germline, CDR1 is LNHDA and CDR2 SQIVND (reference sequence). The DNA of the CDR3 is TGTGCCAGTAGTGACACCGGGACAGGGGGCTGGAATGAGCAGTTCTTC. Translation: CASSDTGTGGWNEQFF.

V usage is TRBV20-1 and J usage is TRBJ1-2; perhaps TRBD1 as D (5 bases). Germline CDR1 is DFQATT and CDR2 is SNEGSKA (reference sequence). V was clipped by 3 bases and J by 8 bases, with 19 bases between them. The CDR3 consists of 14 residues. The chain's CDR3 is CSARVRAGLTGYTF. DNA for the CDR3: TGCAGTGCTAGGGTCAGGGCGGGGTTAACGGGCTACACCTTC.

The chain couples TRBV18 to TRBJ1-3; no definite D call. The V gene lost 3 bases and the J gene lost 4 bases, with 16 bases spanning the gap. The CDR3 covers 16 residues. Germline lookup yields CDR1 KGHSH and CDR2 LQKENI. CDR3 nucleotide sequence: TGTGCCAGCTCACCCTCCCCTTTATTGACGGGAAACACCATATATTTT. This sequence encodes CASSPSPLLTGNTIYF.

The chain links TRBV19 to TRBJ2-7, with 14 bases fitting TRBD2. V gave up 5 bases and J gave up 6 bases; unmatched junction bases: 9. The CDR3 is 16 residues long. In germline, CDR1 is LNHDA, CDR2 SQIVND (reference sequence). CDR3 in DNA: TGTGCCAGTAGTTCCGGACCGGGACTAGCGGGAGTCGAGCAGTACTTC. Its protein is CASSSGPGLAGVEQYF.

The chain carries TRBV4-1 and TRBJ2-2, with 12 bases aligning to TRBD2. There are 17 residues in the CDR3. CDR1 MGHRA and CDR2 YSYEKL come from the germline V gene. V shed 4 bases, J shed 2 bases, and the junction held 5 bases outside the gene matches. The CDR3 region is CASSPRGLAGNTGELFF. DNA of the CDR3: TGCGCCAGCAGCCCCCGCGGACTAGCGGGAAACACCGGGGAGCTGTTTTTT.

A remark on this clonotype: One base away lies a much larger clone, so this may be a sequencing read error. The V and J genes are TRBV12-3 or TRBV12-4 and TRBJ2-1; weak D call: TRBD1 (5 bases). CDR3 length: 14 amino acids. V lost 3 bases, J lost 4 bases, and 10 bases lay in between. CDR3 nucleotides: TGTGCCAGCAGTTTGAGACAGAAATACAATGAGCAGTTCTTC. It specifies CASSLRQKYNEQFF.

This clonotype was counted ten times or more. V usage is TRBV19 and J usage is TRBJ2-7; D gene unclear. The germline V and J ends were trimmed by 3 bases and 1 base, with 7 bases remaining between them. The CDR3 has 13 residues. The V gene's germline CDR1 is LNHDA and CDR2 SQIVND (reference sequence). CDR3 in amino acids: CASSIGPSYEQYF. The DNA for the CDR3 is TGTGCCAGTAGTATTGGCCCGTCCTACGAGCAGTACTTC. The full variable domain, with the rest looked up from reference TRBV19 and TRBJ2-7, is DGGITQSPKYLFRKEGQNVTLSCEQNLNHDAMYWYRQDPGQGLRLIYYSQIVNDFQKGDIAEGYSVSREKKESFPLTVTSAQKNPTAFYLCASSIGPSYEQYFGPGTRLTVT.

This clonotype has a handful of counts. J is TRBJ2-5 and V is TRBV6-1, with D possibly TRBD1 on 5 matching bases. Trimming pared 7 bases from V and 2 bases from J, leaving 14 bases between. The CDR3 spans 14 residues. Germline V gives CDR1 MNHNS, CDR2 SASEGT. The CDR3 DNA follows: TGTGCCAGCAATAGGGGCAATCTTCAAGAGACCCAGTACTTC. Translation: CASNRGNLQETQYF.

This clonotype was picked up one time. The chain carries TRBV7-3 and TRBJ2-2, with 9 bases fitting TRBD2. CDR1 and CDR2 (germline): SGHTA, FQGTGA. V lost 11 bases to trimming and J lost 1 base; unmatched junction nucleotides: 5. CDR3 size: 14 residues. The CDR3 here is CAGGLAMNTGELFF. CDR3 nucleotide sequence: TGTGCCGGTGGACTAGCGATGAACACCGGGGAGCTGTTTTTT.

J is TRBJ1-2 and V is TRBV20-1, with 8 bases fitting TRBD1. Germline CDR1 reads DFQATT; CDR2 reads SNEGSKA (reference sequence). The CDR3 is made up of 13 amino acids. With 0 bases clipped from V and 8 bases from J, the junction kept 5 bases outside the gene matches. The CDR3 bases are TGCAGTGCTAGAGAGACAGGGGCGGGGGGCTACACCTTC. It is translated as CSARETGAGGYTF.

This clonotype was observed many times. V is TRBV11-1 and J is TRBJ2-1; D is tentatively TRBD1 or TRBD2 (5 bases each). CDR1 is SGHAT and CDR2 is FQDESV in the germline V gene (reference sequence). The CDR3 contains 15 residues. V shed 5 bases and J shed 7 bases, with 18 bases lying between them. The CDR3 nucleotides are TGTGCCAGCAGCCCCGGGACGGCAAAGGGTAATGAGCAGTTCTTC. The encoded protein is CASSPGTAKGNEQFF.

This clonotype has a handful of counts. This rearrangement joins TRBV5-1 to TRBJ2-3; D possibly corresponds to TRBD1 (6 bases). The germline CDR1 and CDR2 sequences are SGHRS and YFSETQ. The CDR3 spans 15 residues. V was shortened by 1 base and J by 3 bases, with 12 bases between the two germline ends. This CDR3 reads CASSLLAGTTDTQYF. The CDR3 nucleotides are TGCGCCAGCAGCTTGTTGGCAGGGACAACAGATACGCAGTATTTT.

This clonotype showed up many times. The gene calls are TRBV12-3 or TRBV12-4 and TRBJ2-7; the D gene is possibly TRBD1 (6 bases). The CDR3 has 13 amino acids. V was clipped by 7 bases and J by 2 bases, with 12 bases between them. CDR3 DNA: TGTGCCAGCATAATGACAGGAGCCTACGAGCAGTACTTC. It is translated as CASIMTGAYEQYF.

This clonotype was seen many times. The chain combines TRBV10-3 with TRBJ1-1; D gene uncertain. V was cut by 3 bases and J by 0 bases, with 5 bases left in between. Germline V CDR1 and CDR2: ENHRY, SYGVKD. This CDR3 comprises 13 residues. DNA for the CDR3: TGTGCCATCAGTGACCAAATGAACACTGAAGCTTTCTTT. Translated: CAISDQMNTEAFF.

This clonotype appeared a few times. CDR3 coding DNA: TGCAGTGCGAGACCTAGCCGGGACTACCGCCTTCTCCACCAAGAGACCCAGTACTTC. Protein: CSARPSRDYRLLHQETQYF. The genes are TRBV20-1 and TRBJ2-5; 7 bases fit TRBD2. The CDR3 spans 19 residues. V shed 6 bases, J shed 0 bases, and the junction held 22 bases outside the gene matches. CDR1 and CDR2 from the germline V gene are DFQATT and SNEGSKA (reference sequence).

This clonotype was seen ten or more times. The rearrangement uses TRBV28 and TRBJ1-6; TRBD1 is a possible D gene (5 bases). The CDR3 length is 13 residues. The V and J ends lost 4 bases and 7 bases respectively, with 8 bases between them. In germline, CDR1 is MDHEN, CDR2 SYDVKM. The CDR3 loop is CASSWGGNSPLHF. In nucleotides, the CDR3 is TGTGCCAGCAGTTGGGGCGGAAATTCACCCCTCCACTTT.

This clonotype was seen only a few times. The chain employs TRBV5-1 and TRBJ2-2; 12 bases agree with TRBD2. The ends lost 5 bases at V and 5 bases at J; junction bases unmatched: 7. Germline values: CDR1 SGHRS, CDR2 YFSETQ. This CDR3 has 16 residues. CDR3 in amino acids: CASSQLAGGGTGELFF. Here the CDR3 DNA reads TGCGCCAGCAGTCAACTAGCGGGAGGCGGAACCGGGGAGCTGTTTTTT. Together with reference TRBV5-1 and TRBJ2-2, the CDR3 gives the full variable domain: KAGVTQTPRYLIKTRGQQVTLSCSPISGHRSVSWYQQTPGQGLQFLFEYFSETQRNKGNFPGRFSGRQFSNSRSEMNVSTLELGDSALYLCASSQLAGGGTGELFFGEGSRLTVL.

Here the CDR3 reads CASSQGGQGEQFF. In nucleotides, the CDR3 is TGCGCCAGCAGCCAAGGGGGGCAGGGTGAGCAGTTCTTC. The chain uses TRBV4-1 and TRBJ2-1, with TRBD1 as a possible D gene (6 bases). The CDR3 is 13 amino acids. CDR1 is MGHRA, CDR2 YSYEKL, per germline. Trimming left V 1 base short and J 9 bases short, with 10 bases between.

This clonotype was detected only a few times. The V and J genes are TRBV27 and TRBJ1-5, with 12 bases lining up with TRBD1. Looked up from germline, CDR1 is MNHEY and CDR2 is SMNVEV (reference sequence). The CDR3 extends over 15 amino acids. Trimming took 6 bases from V and 5 from J; bases not matched to a gene: 5. The CDR3 DNA sequence: TGTGCCAGCAGGGCCGGGACAGGGGGCGATCAGCCCCAGCATTTT. Protein sequence: CASRAGTGGDQPQHF.